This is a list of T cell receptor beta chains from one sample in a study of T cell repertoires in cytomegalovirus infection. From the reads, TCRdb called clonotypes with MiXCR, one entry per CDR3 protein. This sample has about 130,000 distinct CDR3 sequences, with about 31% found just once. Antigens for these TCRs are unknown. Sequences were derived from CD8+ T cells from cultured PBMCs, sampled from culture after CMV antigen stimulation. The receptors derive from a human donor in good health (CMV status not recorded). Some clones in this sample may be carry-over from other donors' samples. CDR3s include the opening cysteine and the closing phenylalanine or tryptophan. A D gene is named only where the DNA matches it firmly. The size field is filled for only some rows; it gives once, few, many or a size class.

TGTGCCAGTAGCAGGACAATTTTAGAGACCCAGTACTTC | CASSRTILETQYF | NA | TRBV19 | NA | TRBJ2-5
TGTGCCAGCAGCCCCACTGGGGGAGACGGGGAGCTGTTTTTT | CASSPTGGDGELFF | NA | TRBV7-9 | few | TRBJ2-2
TGTGCCAGCAAGGGACAGGGTTCTTCACCCCTCCACTTT | CASKGQGSSPLHF | TRBD1 | TRBV28 | few | TRBJ1-6
TGTGCCAGCAGGCACACCGGGACAGGGGGCGCTGAAGCTTTCTTT | CASRHTGTGGAEAFF | TRBD1 | TRBV7-2 | few | TRBJ1-1
TGTGCCAGTAAGACAGGGGAATCCTACGAGCAGTACTTC | CASKTGESYEQYF | TRBD1 | TRBV27 | once | TRBJ2-7
TGTGCCAGCAGCTTAGCACAGGGAGTCTATGGCTACACCTTC | CASSLAQGVYGYTF | NA | TRBV11-2 | NA | TRBJ1-2
TGTGCCAGCAGTCCGGACTTCAATCAGCCCCAGCATTTT | CASSPDFNQPQHF | NA | TRBV12-3/TRBV12-4 | NA | TRBJ1-5
TGTGCCAGCAGCCCAACTTATAGCAATCAGCCCCAGCATTTT | CASSPTYSNQPQHF | NA | TRBV7-6 | few | TRBJ1-5
TGTGCCAGCAGTTATCTAGCGGGGGGACTCCAAGAGACCCAGTACTTC | CASSYLAGGLQETQYF | TRBD2 | TRBV7-9 | NA | TRBJ2-5
TGTGCCAGCAGTGAATTCAGGGGTAATCAGCCCCAGCATTTT | CASSEFRGNQPQHF | NA | TRBV2 | NA | TRBJ1-5
TGCGCCAGCAGCCAAGCGGGGGATTACAATGAGCAGTTCTTC | CASSQAGDYNEQFF | NA | TRBV4-3 | NA | TRBJ2-1
TGTGCCAGTAGCCTAAATAAGAACACTGAAGCTTTCTTT | CASSLNKNTEAFF | NA | TRBV19 | NA | TRBJ1-1
TGTGCCAGCAGTTATTTTCCAGGCTTGGAGGAGGGGGAGCCCCAGCATTTT | CASSYFPGLEEGEPQHF | NA | TRBV6-6 | few | TRBJ1-5
TGCAGCGTTGATCGGACTAGCACTGAGCAGTTCTTC | CSVDRTSTEQFF | TRBD2 | TRBV29-1 | NA | TRBJ2-1
TGCGCCAGCACCCGGTCCGGCGGCCTTAACTATGGCTACACCTTC | CASTRSGGLNYGYTF | NA | TRBV5-1 | NA | TRBJ1-2
TGCAGCGTTGAAGGCATGACGGAGGGTTTAGGGATTTACAATGAGCAGTTCTTC | CSVEGMTEGLGIYNEQFF | NA | TRBV29-1 | medium-sized | TRBJ2-1
TGCGCCAGCAGCCAAGATCTCGGAGGTTACGAGCAGTACTTC | CASSQDLGGYEQYF | NA | TRBV4-3 | NA | TRBJ2-7
TGTGCCAGCCTACCAACAGGGTTGGGGACTGAAGCTTTCTTT | CASLPTGLGTEAFF | NA | TRBV2 | NA | TRBJ1-1
TGTGCCAGCAGTGACAGCCAATGGGCTGGGAACACTGAAGCTTTCTTT | CASSDSQWAGNTEAFF | NA | TRBV6-1 | few | TRBJ1-1
TGTGCCTGCACCTGGGCGTCCACTGGGGAGCTGTTTTTT | CACTWASTGELFF | NA | TRBV19 | once | TRBJ2-2
TGTGCCAGCAGTCGGCGCGGCAGGGCAGATGGCTACACCTTC | CASSRRGRADGYTF | NA | TRBV6-5 | NA | TRBJ1-2
TGCAGCGTTCCAAAGGAGGAGACCCAGTACTTC | CSVPKEETQYF | NA | TRBV29-1 | NA | TRBJ2-5
TGTGCCAGCAAGGGATTTGGGGAGACCCAGTACTTC | CASKGFGETQYF | NA | TRBV12-3/TRBV12-4 | few | TRBJ2-5
TGCAGTGCTAGAGAACAGGGGGACGTCGAGCAGTACTTC | CSAREQGDVEQYF | TRBD1 | TRBV20-1 | few | TRBJ2-7
TGTGCCAGCACTTCCTCGGGGGAGACCCAGTACTTC | CASTSSGETQYF | NA | TRBV12-3/TRBV12-4 | NA | TRBJ2-5
TGTGCCACCAGCTTAGTGGGTGGAAACAATGAGCAGTTCTTC | CATSLVGGNNEQFF | NA | TRBV15 | NA | TRBJ2-1
TGTGCCAGCAGCCAGACCTTGGGACAGTCAGAGACCCAGTACTTC | CASSQTLGQSETQYF | TRBD1 | TRBV7-9 | NA | TRBJ2-5
TGTGCCAGCAGCTCCCATAGCGGGGGCCAAGACAATGAGCAGTTCTTC | CASSSHSGGQDNEQFF | TRBD2 | TRBV7-9 | NA | TRBJ2-1
TGTGCCAGCTCACCGATAGTAGGACAGGCCTACGAGCAGTACTTC | CASSPIVGQAYEQYF | TRBD1 | TRBV18 | once | TRBJ2-7
TGTGCCAGCAGCTTGGAACGGGCAGGGGGGCAGCCCCAGCATTTT | CASSLERAGGQPQHF | TRBD1 | TRBV11-1 | NA | TRBJ1-5
TGTGCCAGAAGCGGGGCCCTTCAAAATGAGCAGTTCTTC | CARSGALQNEQFF | TRBD2 | TRBV7-3 | few | TRBJ2-1
TGTGCCAGCAGCTTCCGGGGGCAATACAATGAGCAGTTCTTC | CASSFRGQYNEQFF | NA | TRBV13 | NA | TRBJ2-1
TGTGCCAGCAGCGCCGGTGGTTCACCCCTCCACTTT | CASSAGGSPLHF | NA | TRBV7-2 | few | TRBJ1-6
TGTGCCAGCAGCGGCCGATCCGTGGATACGCAGTATTTT | CASSGRSVDTQYF | NA | TRBV7-9 | many | TRBJ2-3
TGTGCCAGCAGTCGGGACAGCCATGAAGCTTTCTTT | CASSRDSHEAFF | TRBD1 | TRBV27 | NA | TRBJ1-1
TGCGCCAGCAGTCCTTCTCAAGGGGCGAATTCACCCCTCCACTTT | CASSPSQGANSPLHF | NA | TRBV4-1 | many | TRBJ1-6
TGTGCCAGCAGCTTAGGGGGGCCCGGGCCCCTACTAAACACCGGGGAGCTGTTTTTT | CASSLGGPGPLLNTGELFF | NA | TRBV11-1 | few | TRBJ2-2
TGTGCCACCAGCAGGGCAGGGACAGGTTTACACAATGAGCAGTTCTTC | CATSRAGTGLHNEQFF | TRBD1 | TRBV15 | many | TRBJ2-1
TGTGCCAGCAGCTGGCGGGGGGGCGACGAGCAGTACTTC | CASSWRGGDEQYF | TRBD2 | TRBV7-2 | many | TRBJ2-7
TGTGCCAGCAGCCCGACCCTAGGGACCCCGCTTTTCTTT | CASSPTLGTPLFF | NA | TRBV14 | NA | TRBJ1-1
TGTGCCAGCAGCTCGGACCCTACCGGGGAGCTGTTTTTT | CASSSDPTGELFF | NA | TRBV7-2 | many | TRBJ2-2
TGTGCCAGCAGTTCAATCCGGGACAGGAACGGCTACACCTTC | CASSSIRDRNGYTF | TRBD1 | TRBV27 | NA | TRBJ1-2
TGTGCCAGCAGTACTCACCCACAGGGGTCCGGGGAGCAGTACTTC | CASSTHPQGSGEQYF | TRBD1 | TRBV28 | NA | TRBJ2-7
TGTGCCAGTAGTATAGGTAGGGCCCAGAGCTCCTACAATGAGCAGTTCTTC | CASSIGRAQSSYNEQFF | NA | TRBV19 | NA | TRBJ2-1